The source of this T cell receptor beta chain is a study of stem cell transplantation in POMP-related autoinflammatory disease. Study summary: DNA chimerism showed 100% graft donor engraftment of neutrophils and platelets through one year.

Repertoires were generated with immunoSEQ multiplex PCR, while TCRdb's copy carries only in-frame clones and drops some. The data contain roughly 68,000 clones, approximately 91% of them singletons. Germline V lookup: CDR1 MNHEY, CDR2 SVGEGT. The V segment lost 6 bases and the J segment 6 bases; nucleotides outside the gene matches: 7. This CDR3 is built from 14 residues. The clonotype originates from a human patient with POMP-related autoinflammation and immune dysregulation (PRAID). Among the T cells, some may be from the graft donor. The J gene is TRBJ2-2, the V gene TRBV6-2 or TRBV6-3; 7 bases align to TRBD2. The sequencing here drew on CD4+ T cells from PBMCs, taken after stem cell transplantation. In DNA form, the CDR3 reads TGTGCCAGCAGCCGAACGGGAGGATCCGGGGAGCTGTTTTTT. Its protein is CASSRTGGSGELFF.